These 7 T cell receptor beta chains originate from one sample sequenced in a study of beta chain features in type 1 diabetes. Study conclusions and caveats: Patients with Type 1 diabetes showed moderately but significantly shorter TCRB CDR3s in all four CD4+ subsets.

The whole isolated RNA underwent reverse transcription, so sequencing captured expressed TCRB transcripts. The protocol was immunoSEQ multiplex PCR, while the TCRdb copy is restricted to in-frame clones and leaves out a portion. There are hundreds of thousands of clones in the sample; 14% to 15% occur only once, and less than 0.02% lies in the top ten. These receptors' targets are unknown. Sequencing used naive CD4+ T cells from blood. These receptor sequences come from a man in his late teens or twenties with type 1 diabetes.

V is TRBV4-1 and J is TRBJ1-2, with a possible D match to TRBD1 (5 bases). The CDR3 totals 13 residues. CDR1 and CDR2 (germline): MGHRA, YSYEKL. The V end was cut by 1 base, the J end by 11 bases, with 14 bases between. This CDR3 is CASSQGGGKSYTF. The CDR3 DNA sequence: TGCGCCAGCAGCCAAGGGGGGGGGAAGTCGTACACCTTC.

Note on this clone: Other DNA sequences from this sample encode an identical CDR3 as well. The rearrangement joins TRBV27 to TRBJ2-7, with 7 positions matching TRBD1. J was trimmed by 4 bases and V by 5 bases; bases with no gene match: 8. This CDR3 comprises 14 residues. Germline V gives CDR1 MNHEY, CDR2 SMNVEV (reference sequence). Here the CDR3 reads CASSPRDRPYEQYF. The DNA for the CDR3 is TGTGCCAGCAGTCCCCGGGACAGACCGTACGAGCAGTACTTC.

This sequence joins TRBV20-1 and TRBJ2-3; D perhaps matches TRBD1 (6 bases). V was cut by 5 bases and J by 5 bases, with 8 bases left in between. This CDR3 is 11 amino acids long. Germline CDR1 is DFQATT and CDR2 is SNEGSKA (reference sequence). The CDR3 sequence is CSAGQLDTQYF. CDR3 coding DNA: TGCAGTGCTGGACAGTTAGATACGCAGTATTTT.

In this sample, this clone turned up a few times. The genes are TRBV19 and TRBJ1-1; the D gene is possibly TRBD1 (6 bases). V was clipped by 10 bases and J by 1 base, with 13 bases between them. Germline V CDR1 and CDR2: LNHDA, SQIVND (reference sequence). The CDR3 sequence is 13 residues long. The CDR3 region has the DNA TGTGCCACCTTCAGGGGTAGGAACACTGAAGCTTTCTTT. Amino acid sequence: CATFRGRNTEAFF.

V is TRBV5-1 and J is TRBJ2-3; possible D gene TRBD2, 6 bases. V was shortened by 2 bases and J by 5 bases, with 9 bases between the two germline ends. The CDR3 covers 13 residues. Germline CDR1 and CDR2: SGHRS and YFSETQ. CDR3 coding DNA: TGCGCCAGCAGCTTTGGTAGCGGAGATACGCAGTATTTT. Its translation: CASSFGSGDTQYF.

The chain has TRBV2 and TRBJ2-5; no reliable D call. Germline loops: CDR1 SNHLY, CDR2 FYNNEI. Trimming cost V 9 bases and J 5 bases, with 16 bases left between them. This CDR3 is built from 13 residues. CDR3 bases: TGTGCCAGTGGAGTTAACCGGTGGGAGACCCAGTACTTC. Its protein product is CASGVNRWETQYF.

The V and J genes are TRBV7-9 and TRBJ2-7; D ambiguous. V shed 4 bases and J shed 0 bases, with 4 bases lying between them. Germline V gene data show CDR1 as SEHNR and CDR2 as FQNEAQ (reference sequence). The CDR3 totals 12 residues. The CDR3 nucleotides are TGTGCCAGCAGCTCCAGCTCCTACGAGCAGTACTTC. Translated, it gives CASSSSSYEQYF. Together with reference TRBV7-9 and TRBJ2-7, the CDR3 gives the full variable domain: DTGVSQNPRHKITKRGQNVTFRCDPISEHNRLYWYRQTLGQGPEFLTYFQNEAQLEKSRLLSDRFSAERPKGSFSTLEIQRTEQGDSAMYLCASSSSSYEQYFGPGTRLTVT.